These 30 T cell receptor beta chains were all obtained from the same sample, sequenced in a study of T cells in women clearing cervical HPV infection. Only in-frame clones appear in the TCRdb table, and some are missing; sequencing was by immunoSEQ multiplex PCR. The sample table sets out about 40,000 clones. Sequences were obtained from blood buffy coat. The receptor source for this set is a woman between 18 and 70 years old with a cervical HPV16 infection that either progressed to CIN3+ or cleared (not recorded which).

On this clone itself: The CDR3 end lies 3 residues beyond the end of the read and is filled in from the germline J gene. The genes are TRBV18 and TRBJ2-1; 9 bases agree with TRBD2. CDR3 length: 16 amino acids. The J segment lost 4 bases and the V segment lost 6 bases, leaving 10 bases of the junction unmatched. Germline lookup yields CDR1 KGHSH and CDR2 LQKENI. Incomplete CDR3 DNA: TGTGCCAGCTCGCAAACTCTAGCGGGGCAATACAATGAG. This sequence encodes CASSQTLAGQYNE. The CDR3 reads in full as CASSQTLAGQYNEQFF.

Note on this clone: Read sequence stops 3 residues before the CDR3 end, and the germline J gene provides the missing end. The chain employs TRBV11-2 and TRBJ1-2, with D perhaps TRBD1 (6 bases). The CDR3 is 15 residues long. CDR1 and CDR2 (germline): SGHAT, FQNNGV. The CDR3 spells CASSLDPQGPGGYTF. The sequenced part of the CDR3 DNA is TGTGCCAGCAGCTTAGATCCTCAGGGGCCAGGAGGC.

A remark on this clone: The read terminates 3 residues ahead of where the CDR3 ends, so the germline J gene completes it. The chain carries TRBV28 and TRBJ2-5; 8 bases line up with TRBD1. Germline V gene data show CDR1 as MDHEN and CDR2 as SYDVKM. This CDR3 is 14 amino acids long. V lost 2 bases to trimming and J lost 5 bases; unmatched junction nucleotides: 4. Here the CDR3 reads CASSLDQGAETQYF. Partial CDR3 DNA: TGTGCCAGCAGTTTAGATCAGGGGGCGGAGACC.

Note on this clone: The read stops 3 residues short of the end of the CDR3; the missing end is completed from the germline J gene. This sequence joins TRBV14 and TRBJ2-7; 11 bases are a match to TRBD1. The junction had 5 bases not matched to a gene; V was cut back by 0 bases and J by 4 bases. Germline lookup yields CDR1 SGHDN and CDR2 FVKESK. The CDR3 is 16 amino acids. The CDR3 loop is CASSQDPGQGAYEQYF. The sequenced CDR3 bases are TGTGCCAGCAGCCAAGATCCCGGACAGGGGGCATACGAG.

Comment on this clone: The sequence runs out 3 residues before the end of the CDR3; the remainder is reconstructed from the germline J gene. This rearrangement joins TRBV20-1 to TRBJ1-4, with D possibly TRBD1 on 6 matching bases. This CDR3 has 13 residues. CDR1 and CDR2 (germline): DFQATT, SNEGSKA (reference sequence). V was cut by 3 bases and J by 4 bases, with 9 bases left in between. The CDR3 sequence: CSARSQGNEKLFF. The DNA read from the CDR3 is TGCAGTGCTAGGTCACAGGGTAATGAAAAA.

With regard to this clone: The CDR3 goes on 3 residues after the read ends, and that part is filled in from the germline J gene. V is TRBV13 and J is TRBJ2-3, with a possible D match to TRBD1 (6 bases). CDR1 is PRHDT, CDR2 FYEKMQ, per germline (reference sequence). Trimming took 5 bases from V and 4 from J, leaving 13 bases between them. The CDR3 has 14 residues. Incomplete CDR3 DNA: TGTGCCAGCAGCGTCAGGGGTGGGGCAGATACG. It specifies CASSVRGGADT. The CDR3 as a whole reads CASSVRGGADTQYF. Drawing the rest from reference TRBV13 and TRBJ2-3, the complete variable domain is AAGVIQSPRHLIKEKRETATLKCYPIPRHDTVYWYQQGPGQDPQFLISFYEKMQSDKGSIPDRFSAQQFSDYHSELNMSSLELGDSALYFCASSVRGGADTQYFGPGTRLTVL.

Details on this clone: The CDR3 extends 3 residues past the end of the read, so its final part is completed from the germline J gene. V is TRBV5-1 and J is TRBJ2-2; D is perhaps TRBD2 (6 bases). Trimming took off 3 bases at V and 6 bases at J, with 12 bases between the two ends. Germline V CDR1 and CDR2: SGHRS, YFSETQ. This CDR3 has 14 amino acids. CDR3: CASSSRRGSGELFF. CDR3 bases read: TGCGCCAGCAGCTCACGGCGGGGTTCCGGGGAG.

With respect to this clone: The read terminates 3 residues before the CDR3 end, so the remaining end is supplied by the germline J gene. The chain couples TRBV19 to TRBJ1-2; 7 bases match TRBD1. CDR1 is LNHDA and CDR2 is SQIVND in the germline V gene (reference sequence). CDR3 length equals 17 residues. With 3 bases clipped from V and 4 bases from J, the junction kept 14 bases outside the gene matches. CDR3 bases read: TGTGCCAGTAGTATCGGGCCCCGGGACAGATGGAGCTATGGC. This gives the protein CASSIGPRDRWSYG. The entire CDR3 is CASSIGPRDRWSYGYTF.

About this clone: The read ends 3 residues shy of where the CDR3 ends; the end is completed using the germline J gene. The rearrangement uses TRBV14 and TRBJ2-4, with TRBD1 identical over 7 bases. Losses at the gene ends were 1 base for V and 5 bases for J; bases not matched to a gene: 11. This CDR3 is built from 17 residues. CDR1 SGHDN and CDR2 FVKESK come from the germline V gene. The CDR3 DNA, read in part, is TGTGCCAGCAGCCAAGGTTATTGGACAGGCAGAGAAAACATT. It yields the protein CASSQGYWTGRENI. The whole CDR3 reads CASSQGYWTGRENIQYF.

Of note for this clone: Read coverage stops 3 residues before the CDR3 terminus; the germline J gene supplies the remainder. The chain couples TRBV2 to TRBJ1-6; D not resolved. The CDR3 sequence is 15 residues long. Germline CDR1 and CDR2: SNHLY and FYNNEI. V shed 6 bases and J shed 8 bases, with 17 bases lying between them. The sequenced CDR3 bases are TGTGCCAGCAGCCAAAAGGGTACGGACTATTCACCC. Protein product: CASSQKGTDYSP. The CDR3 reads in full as CASSQKGTDYSPLHF. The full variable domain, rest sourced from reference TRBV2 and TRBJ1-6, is EPEVTQTPSHQVTQMGQEVILRCVPISNHLYFYWYRQILGQKVEFLVSFYNNEISEKSEIFDDQFSVERPDGSNFTLKIRSTKLEDSAMYFCASSQKGTDYSPLHFGNGTRLTVT.

The sequenced part of the CDR3 DNA is TGTGCCAGCAGCTTGTGGGGGGTACCTAATGAGACC. Amino acid sequence: CASSLWGVPNET. The full-length CDR3 reads as CASSLWGVPNETQYF. The chain has TRBV13 and TRBJ2-5, with D possibly TRBD2 on 6 matching bases. The read ends 3 residues before the CDR3 terminus; that terminus is restored from the germline J gene. Germline CDR1 reads PRHDT; CDR2 reads FYEKMQ (reference sequence). Trimming took 3 bases from V and 5 from J, leaving 16 bases between them. The CDR3 has 15 residues.

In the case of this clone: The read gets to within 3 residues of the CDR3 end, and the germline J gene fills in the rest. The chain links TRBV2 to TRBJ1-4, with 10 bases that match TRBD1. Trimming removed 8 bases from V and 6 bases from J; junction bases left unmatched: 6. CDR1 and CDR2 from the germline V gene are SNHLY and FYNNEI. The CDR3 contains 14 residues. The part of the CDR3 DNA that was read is TGTGCCAGCCACCCTGGGACAGGGGATGAAAAA. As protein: CASHPGTGDEK. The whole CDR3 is CASHPGTGDEKLFF.

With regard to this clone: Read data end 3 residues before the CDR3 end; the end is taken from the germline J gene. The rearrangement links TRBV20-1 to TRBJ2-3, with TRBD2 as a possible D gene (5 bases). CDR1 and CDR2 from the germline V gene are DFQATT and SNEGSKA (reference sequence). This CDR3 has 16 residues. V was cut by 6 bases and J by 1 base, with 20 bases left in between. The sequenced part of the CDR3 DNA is TGCAGTGCCCCCCCCGCCGGCGGGTTGCGCACAGATACG. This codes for CSAPPAGGLRTDT. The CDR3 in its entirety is CSAPPAGGLRTDTQYF.

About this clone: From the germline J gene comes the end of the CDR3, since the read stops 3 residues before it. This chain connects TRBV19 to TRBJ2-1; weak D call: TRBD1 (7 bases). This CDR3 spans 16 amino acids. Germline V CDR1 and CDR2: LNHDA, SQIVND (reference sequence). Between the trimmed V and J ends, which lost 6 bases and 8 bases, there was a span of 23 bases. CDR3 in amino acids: CASSRSRDSFPHEQFF. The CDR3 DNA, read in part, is TGTGCCAGTAGCAGATCGCGGGACAGTTTTCCGCATGAG.

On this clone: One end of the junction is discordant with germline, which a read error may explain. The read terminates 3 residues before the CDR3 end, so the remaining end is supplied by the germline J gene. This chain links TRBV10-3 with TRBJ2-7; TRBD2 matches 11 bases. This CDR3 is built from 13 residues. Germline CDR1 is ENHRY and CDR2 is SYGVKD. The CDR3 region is CAITGTSGYEQYF. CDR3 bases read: TGTGCAATCACAGGGACTAGCGGCTACGAG.

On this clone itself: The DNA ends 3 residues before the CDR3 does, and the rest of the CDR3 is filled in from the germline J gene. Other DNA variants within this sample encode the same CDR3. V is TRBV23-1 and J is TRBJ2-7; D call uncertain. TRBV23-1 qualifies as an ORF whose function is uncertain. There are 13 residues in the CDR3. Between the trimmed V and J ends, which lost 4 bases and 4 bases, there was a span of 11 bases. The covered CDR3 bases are TGCGCCAGCAGTCGGAACAGCAATTACGAG. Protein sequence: CASSRNSNYE. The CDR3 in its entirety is CASSRNSNYEQYF.

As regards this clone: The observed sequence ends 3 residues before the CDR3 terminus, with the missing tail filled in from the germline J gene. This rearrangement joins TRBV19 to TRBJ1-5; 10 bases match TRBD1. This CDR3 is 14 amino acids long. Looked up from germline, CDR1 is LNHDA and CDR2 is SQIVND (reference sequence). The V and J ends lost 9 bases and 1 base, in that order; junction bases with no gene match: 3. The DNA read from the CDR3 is TGTGCCAGCACGACAGGGGGCAGCAATCAGCCC. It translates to CASTTGGSNQP. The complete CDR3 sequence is CASTTGGSNQPQHF. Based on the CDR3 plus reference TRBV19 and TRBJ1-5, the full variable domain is DGGITQSPKYLFRKEGQNVTLSCEQNLNHDAMYWYRQDPGQGLRLIYYSQIVNDFQKGDIAEGYSVSREKKESFPLTVTSAQKNPTAFYLCASTTGGSNQPQHFGDGTRLSIL.

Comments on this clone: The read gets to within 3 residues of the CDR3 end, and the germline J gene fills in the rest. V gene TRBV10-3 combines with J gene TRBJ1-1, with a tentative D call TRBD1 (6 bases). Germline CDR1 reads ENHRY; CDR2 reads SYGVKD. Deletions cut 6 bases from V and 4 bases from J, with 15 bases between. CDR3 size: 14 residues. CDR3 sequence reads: CAIRREGHGTEAFF. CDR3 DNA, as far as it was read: TGTGCCATCAGGAGGGAGGGACACGGCACTGAA.

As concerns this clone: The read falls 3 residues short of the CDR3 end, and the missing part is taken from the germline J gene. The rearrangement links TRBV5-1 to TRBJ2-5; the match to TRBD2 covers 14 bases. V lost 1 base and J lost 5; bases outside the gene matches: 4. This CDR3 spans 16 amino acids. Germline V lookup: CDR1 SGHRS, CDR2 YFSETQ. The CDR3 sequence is CASSLTGTSGSETQYF. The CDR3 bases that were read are TGCGCCAGCAGCTTGACCGGGACTAGCGGGAGCGAGACC. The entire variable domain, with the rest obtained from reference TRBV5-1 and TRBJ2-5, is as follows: KAGVTQTPRYLIKTRGQQVTLSCSPISGHRSVSWYQQTPGQGLQFLFEYFSETQRNKGNFPGRFSGRQFSNSRSEMNVSTLELGDSALYLCASSLTGTSGSETQYFGPGTRLLVL.

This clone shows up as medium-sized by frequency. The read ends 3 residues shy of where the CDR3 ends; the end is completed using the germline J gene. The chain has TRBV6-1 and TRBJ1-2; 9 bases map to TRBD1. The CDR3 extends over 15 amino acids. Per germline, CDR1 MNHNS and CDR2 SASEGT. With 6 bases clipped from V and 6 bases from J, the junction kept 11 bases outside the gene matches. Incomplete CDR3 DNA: TGTGCCAGCAGGGAACCGGGACAGGGTATCGATGGC. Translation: CASREPGQGIDG. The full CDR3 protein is CASREPGQGIDGYTF.

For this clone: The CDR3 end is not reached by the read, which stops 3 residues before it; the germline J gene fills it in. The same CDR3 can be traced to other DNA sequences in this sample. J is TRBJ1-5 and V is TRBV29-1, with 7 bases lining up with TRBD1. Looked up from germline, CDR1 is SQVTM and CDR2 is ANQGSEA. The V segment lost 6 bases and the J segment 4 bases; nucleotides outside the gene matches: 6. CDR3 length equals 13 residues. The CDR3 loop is CSVRTGLNQPQHF. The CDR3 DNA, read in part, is TGCAGCGTGCGGACAGGCTTAAATCAGCCC.

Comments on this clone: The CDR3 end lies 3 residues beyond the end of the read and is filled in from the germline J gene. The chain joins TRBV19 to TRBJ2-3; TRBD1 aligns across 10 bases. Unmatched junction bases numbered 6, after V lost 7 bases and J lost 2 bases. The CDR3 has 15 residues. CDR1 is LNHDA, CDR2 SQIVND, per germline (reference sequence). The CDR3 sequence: CASKGQGPITDTQYF. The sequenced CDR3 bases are TGTGCCAGTAAGGGACAGGGGCCTATCACAGATACG.

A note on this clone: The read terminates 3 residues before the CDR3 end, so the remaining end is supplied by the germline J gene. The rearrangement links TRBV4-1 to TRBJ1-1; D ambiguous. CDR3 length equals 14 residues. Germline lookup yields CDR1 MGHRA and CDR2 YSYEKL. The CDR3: CASSQAKYSPVAFF. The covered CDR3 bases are TGCGCCAGCAGCCAAGCTAAATACAGCCCTGTA.

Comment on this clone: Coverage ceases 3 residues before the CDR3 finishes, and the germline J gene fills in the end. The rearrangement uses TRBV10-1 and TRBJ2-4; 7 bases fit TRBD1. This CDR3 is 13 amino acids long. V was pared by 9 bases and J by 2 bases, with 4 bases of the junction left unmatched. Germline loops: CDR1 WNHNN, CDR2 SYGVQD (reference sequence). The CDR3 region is CARPGQPKNIQYF. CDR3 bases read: TGCGCCAGGCCGGGACAGCCCAAAAACATT.

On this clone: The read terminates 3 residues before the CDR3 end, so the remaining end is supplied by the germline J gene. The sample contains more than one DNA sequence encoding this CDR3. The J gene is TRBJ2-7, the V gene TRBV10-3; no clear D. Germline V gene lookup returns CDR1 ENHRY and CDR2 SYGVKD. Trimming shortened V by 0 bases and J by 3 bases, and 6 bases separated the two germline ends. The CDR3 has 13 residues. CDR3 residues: CAISESASYEQYF. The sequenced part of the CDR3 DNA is TGTGCCATCAGTGAGTCGGCAAGCTACGAG.

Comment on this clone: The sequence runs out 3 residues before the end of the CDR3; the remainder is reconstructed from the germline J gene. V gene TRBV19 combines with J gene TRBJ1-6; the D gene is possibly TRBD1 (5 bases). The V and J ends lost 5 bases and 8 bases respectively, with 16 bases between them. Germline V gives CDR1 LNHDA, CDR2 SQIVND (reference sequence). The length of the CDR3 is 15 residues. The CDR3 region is CASSRYSQGDSPLHF. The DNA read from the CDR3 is TGTGCCAGTAGTCGGTACTCCCAAGGGGATTCACCC.

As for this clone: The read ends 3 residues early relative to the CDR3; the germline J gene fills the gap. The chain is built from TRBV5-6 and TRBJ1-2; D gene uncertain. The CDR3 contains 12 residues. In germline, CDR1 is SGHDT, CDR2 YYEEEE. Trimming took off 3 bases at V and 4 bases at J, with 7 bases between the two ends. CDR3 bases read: TGTGCCAGCAGCTCCGGGTTCTATGGC. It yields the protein CASSSGFYG. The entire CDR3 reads CASSSGFYGYTF.

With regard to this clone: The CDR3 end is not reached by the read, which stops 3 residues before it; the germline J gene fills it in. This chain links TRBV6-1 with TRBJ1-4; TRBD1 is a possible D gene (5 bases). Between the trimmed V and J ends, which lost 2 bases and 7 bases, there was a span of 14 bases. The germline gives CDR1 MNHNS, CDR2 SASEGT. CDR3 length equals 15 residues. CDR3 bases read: TGTGCCAGCAGTGAAAGGAGGGGCTTTGGTGAAAAA. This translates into CASSERRGFGEK. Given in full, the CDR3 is CASSERRGFGEKLFF.

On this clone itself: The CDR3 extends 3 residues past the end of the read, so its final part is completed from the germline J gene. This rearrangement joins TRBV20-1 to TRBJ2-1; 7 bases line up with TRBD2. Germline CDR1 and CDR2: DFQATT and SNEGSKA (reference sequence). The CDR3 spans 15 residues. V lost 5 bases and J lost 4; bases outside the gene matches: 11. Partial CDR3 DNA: TGCAGTGCTTTGACCCGGGGGGTTCGGTACAATGAG. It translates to CSALTRGVRYNE. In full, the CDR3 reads CSALTRGVRYNEQFF.

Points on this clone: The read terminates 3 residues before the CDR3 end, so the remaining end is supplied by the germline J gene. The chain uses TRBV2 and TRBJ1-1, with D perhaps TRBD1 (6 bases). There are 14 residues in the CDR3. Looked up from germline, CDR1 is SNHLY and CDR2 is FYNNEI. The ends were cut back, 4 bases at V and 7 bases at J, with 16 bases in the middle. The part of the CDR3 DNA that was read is TGTGCCAGCAGTGGTCTCAGGGGACGTGGTGAA. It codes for CASSGLRGRGE. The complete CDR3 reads CASSGLRGRGEAFF.